A selection of T cell receptor beta chains follows, all from one sample in a study of T cells in Graves' hyperthyroidism and ophthalmopathy. TCRdb independently ran MiXCR on the multiplex PCR reads; one entry per CDR3 protein. Of roughly 580,000 distinct CDR3 sequences in the sample, just over 45% were seen once. Sequenced input: peripheral blood or thyroid tissue (not recorded which). Every receptor here comes from a woman aged 18-29 years with Graves' hyperthyroidism. The CDR3 runs from the conserved cysteine through the conserved F or W. The listing skips clone size in some rows; elsewhere it reads once, few, many or a size class.

>TRBJ2-7|TRBV12-3/TRBV12-4|many
CASRVGSEQYF
>TRBJ2-7|TRBV24-1|-
CASSWSQGEYEQYF
>TRBJ2-7|TRBV7-2|many
CASGETVSYEQYF
>TRBJ1-5|TRBV20-1|-
CSAHRGNQPQHF
>TRBJ1-1|TRBV10-3|-
CASSQLWQLDTEAFF
>TRBJ1-5|TRBV25-1|-
CASSSQGLGGRSNQPQHF
>TRBJ2-7|TRBV10-3|-
CAISTVRDSDEQYF
>TRBJ1-5|TRBV2|-
CASSEWLGGDQPQHF
>TRBJ2-2|TRBV7-2|few
CASSTQGNTGELFF
>TRBJ1-2|TRBV25-1|-
CASSAKTEDYGYTF
>TRBJ1-4|TRBV11-1|-
CASSLPEGTDEKLFF
>TRBJ1-4|TRBV7-2|-
CASSQDLRGGGEKLFF
>TRBJ1-1|TRBV7-9|-
CASRRNRDTEAFF
>TRBJ1-5|TRBV2|-
CASSFGDRGHQPQHF
>TRBJ1-5|TRBV19|many
CASSDYSNQPQHF
>TRBJ2-5|TRBV6-5|many
CASSTAGLAGGETQYF
>TRBJ2-5|TRBV20-1|-
CSARDLSSGSQETQYF
>TRBJ2-7|TRBV15|-
CATSRDRGEQYF
>TRBJ2-7|TRBV6-6|-
CASSYSRDSHYEQYF
>TRBJ2-7|TRBV7-9|many
CASSLGYERDRSYEQYF
>TRBJ2-7|TRBV7-9|-
CASSARDSHRYEQYF
>TRBJ2-1|TRBV7-2|-
CASSLALVGNEQFF
>TRBJ1-5|TRBV2|many
CASSEGGGGNQPQHF
>TRBJ2-7|TRBV10-3|many
CATRAGGPREQYF
>TRBJ2-5|TRBV24-1|-
CATSDYDSQETQYF
>TRBJ2-5|TRBV10-3|-
CAISEYRGRQPQYF
>TRBJ2-2|TRBV7-2|-
CASSLEQLNTGELFF
>TRBJ1-5|TRBV4-2|few
CASSHMGQPNQPQHF
>TRBJ2-7|TRBV7-6|-
CASSQVAAGYEQYF
>TRBJ1-6|TRBV9|many
CASEEGDTVTPLHF
>TRBJ2-5|TRBV6-1|-
CASSSPGQGVWQETQYF
>TRBJ1-3|TRBV5-1|once
CASSWEGVGNTIYF
>TRBJ1-2|TRBV29-1|-
CSVEGPTNYGYTF
>TRBJ1-4|TRBV7-9|-
CASSLEESTNEKLFF
>TRBJ1-5|TRBV2|-
CASSTRQGTYSNQPQHF
>TRBJ1-1|TRBV7-3|-
CASSGDFGTEAFF
>TRBJ1-1|TRBV6-5|-
CASSYSSARMNTEAFF
>TRBJ1-1|TRBV19|few
CASSILGYTEAFF
>TRBJ2-5|TRBV10-3|-
CAISAQGQKETQYF
>TRBJ2-5|TRBV12-3/TRBV12-4|-
CASSDDRERPQYF
>TRBJ1-1|TRBV24-1|-
CATSVNTGLSAFF
>TRBJ1-2|TRBV20-1|few
CSARGQIDYGYTF
>TRBJ2-2|TRBV15|many
CATSRDLTGSTGELFF
>TRBJ2-3|TRBV20-1|once
CSANDPTTDTQYF
>TRBJ2-7|TRBV7-8|-
CASSYLWTSGNKYEQYF
>TRBJ1-4|TRBV7-9|few
CASSPRTGGTNEKLFF
>TRBJ2-5|TRBV7-2|few
CASSFPAGRETQYF
>TRBJ1-1|TRBV7-6|few
CASSPFTGENTEAFF
>-|TRBV7-3|-
CASSSGLAGAEQFF
>TRBJ2-7|TRBV7-9|many
CASSALLGHEQYF